The 6 T cell receptor beta chains reported below all come from one sample, sequenced in a study of graft-versus-host responses after intestinal transplantation. No antigen has been assigned to these receptors. Sequencing used immunoSEQ multiplex PCR; TCRdb keeps in-frame clones, though not all of them. The sample lists about 150,000 clones; 80% to 95% were seen once. The sequenced sample was unstimulated CD4+ T cells sorted from spleen or lymph node cells, obtained before intestinal transplant. Source of these receptors: a human donor who received an intestinal transplant.

This clone was recorded only once. The chain links TRBV28 to TRBJ1-2; D gene uncertain. The germline CDR1 and CDR2 sequences are MDHEN and SYDVKM. CDR3 length: 14 residues. Trimming removed 5 bases at V and 4 bases at J, with 14 bases between. The CDR3 coding sequence is TGTGCCAGCAGTGTACTCGGGATAATCTATGGCTACACCTTC. This gives the protein CASSVLGIIYGYTF.

This clone was observed a few times. The chain couples TRBV7-9 to TRBJ1-2; possibly TRBD1 for D (5 bases). From germline, CDR1 is SEHNR and CDR2 FQNEAQ (reference sequence). CDR3 length equals 14 residues. V was trimmed by 5 bases and J by 4 bases, leaving 14 bases between them. Here the CDR3 DNA reads TGTGCCAGCAGCCCAGGGACCAAAAGCTATGGCTACACCTTC. It is translated as CASSPGTKSYGYTF.

J is TRBJ2-1 and V is TRBV5-1, with 13 bases identical to TRBD2. J gave up 2 bases and V 2 bases, and 10 bases lay outside the gene matches. Germline V lookup: CDR1 SGHRS, CDR2 YFSETQ. The CDR3 loop spans 19 amino acids. In DNA, the CDR3 is TGCGCCAGCAGCTTTACCGGGACTAGCGGGATTGCCGCCTACAATGAGCAGTTCTTC. This translates into CASSFTGTSGIAAYNEQFF.

This rearrangement joins TRBV27 to TRBJ2-3, with TRBD1 identical over 7 bases. V trimming: 6 bases; J trimming: 0 bases; junction bases outside the gene matches: 12. The CDR3 totals 17 residues. The germline V gene encodes CDR1 MNHEY and CDR2 SMNVEV (reference sequence). The CDR3 sequence is CASRSPGQPISTDTQYF. The CDR3 nucleotides read TGTGCCAGCAGGTCCCCGGGACAGCCAATCAGCACAGATACGCAGTATTTT.

This chain uses TRBV18 with TRBJ1-5; 11 nucleotides align to TRBD1. The CDR3 contains 16 residues. The ends lost 1 base at V and 5 bases at J; junction bases unmatched: 4. CDR1 and CDR2 (germline): KGHSH, LQKENI. CDR3 amino acids: CASSPRGTGGDQPQHF. CDR3 nucleotide sequence: TGTGCCAGCTCACCACGCGGGACAGGGGGGGATCAGCCCCAGCATTTT.

The chain uses TRBV25-1 and TRBJ2-7; no clear D. Germline CDR1 reads MGHDK; CDR2 reads SYGVNS. With 3 bases removed from V and 6 bases from J, the gap between germline ends came to 12 bases. This CDR3 contains 13 residues. CDR3 sequence: CASSELNLSEQYF. For the CDR3, the DNA is TGTGCCAGCAGTGAGCTCAACCTTAGCGAGCAGTACTTC.